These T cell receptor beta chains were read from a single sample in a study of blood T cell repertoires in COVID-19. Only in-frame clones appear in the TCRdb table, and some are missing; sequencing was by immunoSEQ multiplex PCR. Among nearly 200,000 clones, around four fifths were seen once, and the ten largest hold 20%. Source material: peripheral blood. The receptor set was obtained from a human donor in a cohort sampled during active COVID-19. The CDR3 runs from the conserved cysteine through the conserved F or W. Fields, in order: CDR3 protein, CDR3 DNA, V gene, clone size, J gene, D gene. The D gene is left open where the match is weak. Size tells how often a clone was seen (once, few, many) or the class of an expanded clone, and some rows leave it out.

CDR3 protein: CASSQEDRGGPQYF
CDR3 DNA: TGTGCCAGCAGCCAAGAGGATCGGGGGGGGCCGCAGTATTTT
V gene: TRBV3-1/TRBV3-2
clone size: .
J gene: TRBJ2-3
D gene: TRBD2

CDR3 protein: CASSQKSGGLTEETQYF
CDR3 DNA: TGTGCCAGCAGCCAAAAAAGCGGGGGGTTAACTGAAGAGACCCAGTACTTC
V gene: TRBV14
clone size: .
J gene: TRBJ2-5
D gene: TRBD2

CDR3 protein: CASSASLRGNEKLFF
CDR3 DNA: TGTGCCAGCAGTGCGTCCCTTAGGGGGAATGAAAAACTGTTTTTT
V gene: TRBV27
clone size: .
J gene: TRBJ1-4
D gene: .

CDR3 protein: CASRGQGGAGEQFF
CDR3 DNA: TGCGCCAGCAGGGGACAGGGGGGAGCCGGTGAGCAGTTCTTC
V gene: TRBV5-1
clone size: few
J gene: TRBJ2-1
D gene: TRBD1

CDR3 protein: CASSQGGSRPDTQYF
CDR3 DNA: TGTGCCAGCAGCCAAGGGGGCAGTAGGCCAGATACGCAGTATTTT
V gene: TRBV27
clone size: .
J gene: TRBJ2-3
D gene: TRBD1

CDR3 protein: CASRPSGGSYNEQFF
CDR3 DNA: TGTGCCAGCAGACCTAGCGGGGGGTCTTACAATGAGCAGTTCTTC
V gene: TRBV3-1/TRBV3-2
clone size: few
J gene: TRBJ2-1
D gene: TRBD2

CDR3 protein: CASSPKTGFTEAFF
CDR3 DNA: TGTGCCAGCTCCCCCAAGACAGGGTTCACTGAAGCTTTCTTT
V gene: TRBV18
clone size: .
J gene: TRBJ1-1
D gene: TRBD1

CDR3 protein: CASSKIGQGGETQYF
CDR3 DNA: TGTGCCAGTAGTAAGATCGGACAGGGCGGAGAGACCCAGTACTTC
V gene: TRBV19
clone size: .
J gene: TRBJ2-5
D gene: TRBD1

CDR3 protein: CSASNAPEKLFF
CDR3 DNA: TGCAGTGCTAGTAACGCGCCCGAAAAACTGTTTTTT
V gene: TRBV20-1
clone size: .
J gene: TRBJ1-4
D gene: .

CDR3 protein: CASRTGSGDPEQYF
CDR3 DNA: TGTGCCAGCAGGACTGGAAGCGGAGACCCTGAGCAGTACTTC
V gene: TRBV6-5
clone size: .
J gene: TRBJ2-7
D gene: .

CDR3 protein: CASSLVPQGMGANEQFF
CDR3 DNA: TGCGCCAGCAGCTTGGTTCCACAGGGGATGGGGGCCAATGAGCAGTTCTTC
V gene: TRBV5-1
clone size: .
J gene: TRBJ2-1
D gene: TRBD1

CDR3 protein: CASSPRLAGGHYNEQFF
CDR3 DNA: TGTGCCAGCTCACCGAGACTAGCGGGGGGCCACTACAATGAGCAGTTCTTC
V gene: TRBV18
clone size: .
J gene: TRBJ2-1
D gene: TRBD2

CDR3 protein: CASSLRPIGGYTF
CDR3 DNA: TGTGCCAGCAGCTTGCGACCCATCGGGGGCTACACCTTC
V gene: TRBV9
clone size: .
J gene: TRBJ1-2
D gene: .

CDR3 protein: CASRLAGGRTGELFF
CDR3 DNA: TGTGCCAGTAGATTAGCGGGGGGGCGCACCGGGGAGCTGTTTTTT
V gene: TRBV19
clone size: .
J gene: TRBJ2-2
D gene: TRBD2

CDR3 protein: CASSLSGYTVNTQYF
CDR3 DNA: TGTGCCAGCAGCTTATCGGGGTATACGGTAAATACGCAGTATTTT
V gene: TRBV7-9
clone size: .
J gene: TRBJ2-3
D gene: .

CDR3 protein: CASSLKGTETALYKNIQYF
CDR3 DNA: TGTGCCAGTAGTCTAAAGGGGACAGAAACTGCACTGTACAAAAACATTCAGTACTTC
V gene: TRBV19
clone size: .
J gene: TRBJ2-4
D gene: TRBD1